The 21 T cell receptor beta chains below all came from one sample that was sequenced in a study of Graves' ophthalmopathy and Graves' hyperthyroidism. Scientists amplified the TCR beta CDR3 regions from RNA transcripts. HTBI primers primed a first-round RT-PCR, and a second-round multiplex PCR followed. TCRdb re-derived calls from the multiplex PCR reads in MiXCR, one entry per CDR3 protein. The sample has about 410,000 distinct CDR3 sequences; 15% to 20% are singletons. The specimen sequenced was peripheral blood. The receptors were gathered from a woman between 18 and 29 years old with Graves' ophthalmopathy.

In its sample, this clonotype was seen many times. V usage is TRBV11-3 and J usage is TRBJ2-5; 12 bases line up with TRBD2. V trimming: 4 bases; J trimming: 8 bases; junction bases outside the gene matches: 5. Germline V gene lookup returns CDR1 SGHNT and CDR2 YENEEA. This CDR3 region has 14 residues. CDR3 DNA: TGTGCCAGCAGCTCTAGCGGGAGGGAGGAAACCCAGTACTTC. This sequence encodes CASSSSGREETQYF.

This clonotype was found many times. The V gene is TRBV20-1, the J gene TRBJ2-5; maybe TRBD1 (6 bases). The CDR3 length is 12 residues. Looked up from germline, CDR1 is DFQATT and CDR2 is SNEGSKA (reference sequence). Trimming left V 7 bases short and J 2 bases short, with 11 bases between. Here the CDR3 reads CSGDTIQETQYF. DNA for the CDR3: TGCAGTGGGGACACAATACAAGAGACCCAGTACTTC.

The table lists this clonotype with many counts. The rearrangement links TRBV28 to TRBJ1-5, with D possibly TRBD1 on 6 matching bases. CDR1 and CDR2 from the germline V gene are MDHEN and SYDVKM. V lost 5 bases to trimming and J lost 0 bases, with 17 bases between them. The CDR3 runs to 17 residues. For the CDR3, the DNA is TGTGCCAGCAGTCCAACAGGGTTGGGGTATAGCAATCAGCCCCAGCATTTT. This encodes CASSPTGLGYSNQPQHF. Full variable domain (missing parts from reference TRBV28 and TRBJ1-5): DVKVTQSSRYLVKRTGEKVFLECVQDMDHENMFWYRQDPGLGLRLIYFSYDVKMKEKGDIPEGYSVSREKKERFSLILESASTNQTSMYLCASSPTGLGYSNQPQHFGDGTRLSIL.

This clonotype was counted ten times or more. The chain is built from TRBV6-5 and TRBJ1-2; D ambiguous. CDR3 length: 11 amino acids. Germline V gives CDR1 MNHEY, CDR2 SVGAGI. V gave up 3 bases and J gave up 5 bases, with 4 bases separating them. The CDR3 DNA follows: TGTGCCAGCAGTTATCTTTATGGCTACACCTTC. Its translation: CASSYLYGYTF.

This clonotype was found many times. Here the CDR3 DNA reads TGTGCCAGCAGCGTAGGGACAGGGGTTCAGTCACCCCTCCACTTT. This translates into CASSVGTGVQSPLHF. V is TRBV9 and J is TRBJ1-6; 9 positions agree with TRBD1. This CDR3 spans 15 amino acids. Trimming took 0 bases from V and 10 from J; bases not matched to a gene: 5. The germline V gene encodes CDR1 SGDLS and CDR2 YYNGEE.

CDR3 in amino acids: CASSRDRRQPQHF. CDR3 DNA: TGCGCCAGCAGTCGGGACAGGCGTCAGCCCCAGCATTTT. The chain recombines TRBV4-1 with TRBJ1-5, with 8 positions matching TRBD1. The CDR3 length is 13 residues. CDR1 and CDR2 from the germline V gene are MGHRA and YSYEKL. V trimming: 6 bases; J trimming: 6 bases; junction bases outside the gene matches: 4.

The chain joins TRBV6-2 or TRBV6-3 to TRBJ1-2; D is unclear. CDR1 and CDR2 (germline): MNHEY, SVGEGT. CDR3 size: 13 residues. Deletions cut 7 bases from V and 2 bases from J, with 11 bases between. The CDR3 sequence: CASKQTTNYGYTF. CDR3 sequence (DNA): TGTGCCAGCAAACAGACCACAAACTATGGCTACACCTTC.

This clonotype was seen only once. The genes are TRBV24-1 and TRBJ1-2; D possibly corresponds to TRBD1 (6 bases). This CDR3 comprises 14 residues. V dropped 0 bases and J dropped 8 bases, with 12 bases sitting between them. Per germline, CDR1 KGHDR and CDR2 SFDVKD. The CDR3 sequence: CATSDLWGASGYTF. The CDR3 nucleotides are TGTGCCACCAGTGATTTGTGGGGGGCCAGCGGCTACACCTTC.

This clonotype has ten or more counts. The V and J genes are TRBV28 and TRBJ1-1, with D possibly TRBD1 on 5 matching bases. CDR1 is MDHEN and CDR2 is SYDVKM in the germline V gene. The CDR3 is 14 residues long. Trimming took 7 bases from V and 0 from J, leaving 12 bases between them. CDR3 coding DNA: TGTGCCAGCATTCCGACAGTTATGAACACTGAAGCTTTCTTT. Translated: CASIPTVMNTEAFF. Using reference TRBV28 and TRBJ1-1 for the parts outside the CDR3, the full variable domain is DVKVTQSSRYLVKRTGEKVFLECVQDMDHENMFWYRQDPGLGLRLIYFSYDVKMKEKGDIPEGYSVSREKKERFSLILESASTNQTSMYLCASIPTVMNTEAFFGQGTRLTVV.

In this sample, this clonotype turned up many times. The rearrangement links TRBV28 to TRBJ2-2; D unresolved. The length of the CDR3 is 14 residues. Germline loops: CDR1 MDHEN, CDR2 SYDVKM. The V and J ends lost 7 bases and 1 base respectively, with 10 bases between them. CDR3 nucleotides: TGTGCCAGCATCTTCACCGGGAACACCGGGGAGCTGTTTTTT. This translates into CASIFTGNTGELFF.

The sample holds many counts of this clonotype. The V call is TRBV6-2 or TRBV6-3, the J call TRBJ1-2; possibly TRBD1 for D (5 bases). This CDR3 has 14 amino acids. Germline V gene sequence: CDR1 MNHEY, CDR2 SVGEGT. In nucleotides, the CDR3 is TGTGCGAGCGTACTAGACAGCGCAACCTATGGCTACACCTTC. Its translation: CASVLDSATYGYTF.

The chain links TRBV12-3 or TRBV12-4 to TRBJ2-5; 10 positions agree with TRBD2. The CDR3 loop spans 16 amino acids. After removal of 4 bases from V and 4 bases from J, the junction contained 9 bases not matched to a gene. In DNA, the CDR3 is TGTGCCAGCAGTTCCATTCCGGGACTAGCGAGAGAGACCCAGTACTTC. It encodes CASSSIPGLARETQYF.

V usage is TRBV5-5 and J usage is TRBJ2-4; no definite D call. The CDR3 loop spans 14 amino acids. V lost 5 bases and J 0 bases, leaving 9 bases between the germline ends. CDR1 is SGHKS, CDR2 YYEKEE, per germline (reference sequence). DNA for the CDR3: TGTGCCAGCAGGAACTACCTAGCCAAAAACATTCAGTACTTC. Translation: CASRNYLAKNIQYF.

This clonotype appeared many times. CDR3 sequence reads: CAGAPSMLSDSIYF. The CDR3 DNA follows: TGTGCCGGCGCCCCAAGCATGCTATCGGACTCCATATATTTT. This sequence joins TRBV12-3 or TRBV12-4 and TRBJ1-3; D unclear. Trimming took 11 bases from V and 11 from J, leaving 25 bases between them. The CDR3 length is 14 residues.

This clonotype was observed at least ten times. The rearrangement links TRBV7-9 to TRBJ1-2, with D possibly being TRBD1 (5 bases). There are 14 residues in the CDR3. Germline CDR1 is SEHNR and CDR2 is FQNEAQ (reference sequence). Trimming took off 5 bases at V and 2 bases at J, with 12 bases between the two ends. The CDR3 nucleotides read TGTGCCAGCAGCCCCCGCCAGGGAAACTATGGCTACACCTTC. Translation: CASSPRQGNYGYTF.

This clonotype was seen repeatedly, ten times or more. This chain links TRBV13 with TRBJ1-1, with a possible D match to TRBD1 (5 bases). Per germline, CDR1 PRHDT and CDR2 FYEKMQ (reference sequence). The V and J ends lost 5 bases and 6 bases respectively, with 19 bases between them. CDR3 length: 15 amino acids. This CDR3 is CASSPWGGPHPEAFF. CDR3 nucleotide sequence: TGTGCCAGCAGCCCTTGGGGCGGCCCGCACCCTGAAGCTTTCTTT. Supplemented by reference TRBV13 and TRBJ1-1, the full variable domain reads AAGVIQSPRHLIKEKRETATLKCYPIPRHDTVYWYQQGPGQDPQFLISFYEKMQSDKGSIPDRFSAQQFSDYHSELNMSSLELGDSALYFCASSPWGGPHPEAFFGQGTRLTVV.

In this sample, this clonotype turned up many times. V usage is TRBV6-2 or TRBV6-3 and J usage is TRBJ2-6, with 11 bases that match TRBD1. The CDR3 consists of 21 residues. Per the germline V gene, CDR1 is MNHEY and CDR2 is SVGEGT. After removal of 2 bases from V and 0 bases from J, the junction contained 12 bases not matched to a gene. CDR3: CASSYPLGTGGILSGANVLTF. CDR3 bases: TGTGCCAGCAGTTACCCTTTGGGGACAGGGGGGATTCTCTCTGGGGCCAACGTCCTGACTTTC.

The sample holds many counts of this clonotype. This chain connects TRBV7-2 to TRBJ2-5, with 10 bases fitting TRBD2. V gave up 0 bases and J gave up 5 bases; unmatched junction bases: 9. The CDR3 loop spans 17 amino acids. Germline loops: CDR1 SGHTA, CDR2 FQGNSA. The CDR3 protein is CASSLAKLAGVRETQYF. Written as DNA, the CDR3 is TGTGCCAGCAGCTTAGCGAAGCTAGCGGGAGTTAGGGAGACCCAGTACTTC.

At least ten counts were recorded for this clonotype. The chain is built from TRBV2 and TRBJ1-5; 7 bases match TRBD1. The CDR3 consists of 14 residues. Germline CDR1 SNHLY, CDR2 FYNNEI. Trimming removed 6 bases from V and 1 base from J; junction bases left unmatched: 3. CDR3 amino acids: CASSRGFSNQPQHF. In DNA, the CDR3 is TGTGCCAGCAGCAGGGGGTTCAGCAATCAGCCCCAGCATTTT.

This clonotype was seen at least ten times. This rearrangement joins TRBV7-2 to TRBJ1-2, with TRBD1 matching over 10 bases. From germline, CDR1 is SGHTA and CDR2 FQGNSA. The CDR3 loop spans 15 amino acids. Trimming at V came to 3 bases and at J to 8 bases, leaving 9 bases not matched to a gene. For the CDR3, the DNA is TGTGCCAGCAGCTTGAGTAGGACAGGGGGTAACGGCTACACCTTC. As protein: CASSLSRTGGNGYTF.

In its sample, this clonotype was seen many times. The chain recombines TRBV9 with TRBJ1-1; D not resolved. V lost 3 bases and J lost 0, with 9 bases in between. This CDR3 has 14 amino acids. Germline CDR1 reads SGDLS; CDR2 reads YYNGEE. CDR3 in amino acids: CASSEAAMNTEAFF. The CDR3 bases are TGTGCCAGCAGCGAGGCAGCAATGAACACTGAAGCTTTCTTT.